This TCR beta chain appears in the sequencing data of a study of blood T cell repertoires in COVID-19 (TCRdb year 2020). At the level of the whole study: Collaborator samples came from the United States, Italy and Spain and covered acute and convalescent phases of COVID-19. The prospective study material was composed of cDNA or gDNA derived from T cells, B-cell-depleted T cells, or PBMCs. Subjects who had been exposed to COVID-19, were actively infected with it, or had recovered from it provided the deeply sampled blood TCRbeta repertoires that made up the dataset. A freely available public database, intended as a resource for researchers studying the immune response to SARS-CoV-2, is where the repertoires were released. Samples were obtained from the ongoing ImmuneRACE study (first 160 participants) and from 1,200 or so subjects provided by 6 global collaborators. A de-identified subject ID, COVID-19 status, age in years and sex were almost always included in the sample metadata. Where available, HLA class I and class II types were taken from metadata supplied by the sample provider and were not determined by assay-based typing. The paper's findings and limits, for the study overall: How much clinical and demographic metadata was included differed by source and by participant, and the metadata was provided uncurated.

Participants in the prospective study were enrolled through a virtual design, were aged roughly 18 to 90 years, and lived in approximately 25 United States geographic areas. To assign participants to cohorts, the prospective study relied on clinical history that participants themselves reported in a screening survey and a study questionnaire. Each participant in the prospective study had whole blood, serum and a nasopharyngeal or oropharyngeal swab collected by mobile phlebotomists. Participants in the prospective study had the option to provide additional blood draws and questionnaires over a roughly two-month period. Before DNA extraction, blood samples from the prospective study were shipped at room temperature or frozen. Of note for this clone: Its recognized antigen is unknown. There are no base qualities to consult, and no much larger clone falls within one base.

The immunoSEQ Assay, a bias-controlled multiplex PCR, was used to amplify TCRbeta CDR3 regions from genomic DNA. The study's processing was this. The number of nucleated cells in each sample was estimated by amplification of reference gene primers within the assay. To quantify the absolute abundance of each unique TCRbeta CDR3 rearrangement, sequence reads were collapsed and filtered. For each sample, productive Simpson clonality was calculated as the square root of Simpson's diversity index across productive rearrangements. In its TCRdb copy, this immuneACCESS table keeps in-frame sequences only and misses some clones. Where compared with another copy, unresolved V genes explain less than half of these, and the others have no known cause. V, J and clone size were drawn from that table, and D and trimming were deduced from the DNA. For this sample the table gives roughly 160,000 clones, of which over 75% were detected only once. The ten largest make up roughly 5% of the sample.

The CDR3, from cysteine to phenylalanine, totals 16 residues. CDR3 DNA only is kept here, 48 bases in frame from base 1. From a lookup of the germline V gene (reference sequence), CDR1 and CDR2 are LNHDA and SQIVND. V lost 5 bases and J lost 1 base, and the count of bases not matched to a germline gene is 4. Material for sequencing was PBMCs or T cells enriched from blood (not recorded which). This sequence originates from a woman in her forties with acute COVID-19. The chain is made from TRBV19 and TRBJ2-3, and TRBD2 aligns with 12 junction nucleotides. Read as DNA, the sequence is TGTGCCAGTAGTGCCGGGACTAGCGGGCGCACAGATACGCAGTATTTT. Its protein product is CASSAGTSGRTDTQYF.